Below, 18 T cell receptor beta chains from the same sample are listed, as sequenced in a study of cytomegalovirus exposure and HLA in healthy donors (dated by TCRdb to 2016 to 2017). Library preparation employed the immunoSEQ multiplex PCR assay. For the multiplex PCR, a mixture combining 60 forward primers for TCR Vbeta segments and 13 reverse primers for TCR Jbeta segments was used. Not all clones reach the TCRdb copy of this immuneACCESS table, which keeps in-frame sequences only. Checked studies attribute under half of the gap to unresolved V genes and leave the rest unexplained. Here the sample has about 190,000 clones; around 78% occur a single time. The ten largest clones represent roughly 15% of the sample. Input material: PBMCs. Receptors were obtained from a woman aged 30 to 39 in good health and CMV-seropositive.

This chain's CDR3 is CASTRQAQLTGELFF. The CDR3 coding sequence is TGTGCCAGCACACGACAGGCTCAGCTGACCGGGGAGCTGTTTTTT. J is TRBJ2-2 and V is TRBV27; the D gene is possibly TRBD1 (6 bases). Germline CDR1 reads MNHEY; CDR2 reads SMNVEV (reference sequence). The CDR3 totals 15 residues. The V gene lost 7 bases and the J gene lost 5 bases, with 17 bases spanning the gap.

This sequence joins TRBV28 and TRBJ2-2; D not certain. The CDR3 totals 14 residues. V was clipped by 0 bases and J by 2 bases, with 4 bases between them. Germline values: CDR1 MDHEN, CDR2 SYDVKM. DNA for the CDR3: TGTGCCAGCAGTTTATGGGGCAACACCGGGGAGCTGTTTTTT. It translates to CASSLWGNTGELFF.

The CDR3 DNA reads TGTGCCAGCAGCCGGACAGCCTCTGGGGCCAACGTCCTGACTTTC. Residues: CASSRTASGANVLTF. J is TRBJ2-6 and V is TRBV7-8; weak D call: TRBD1 (6 bases). Germline CDR1 is SGHVS and CDR2 is FQNEAQ. The CDR3 contains 15 residues. V lost 5 bases to trimming and J lost 0 bases, with 8 bases between them.

This chain joins TRBV30 and TRBJ1-6, with TRBD1 matching 7 bases. Trimming cost V 2 bases and J 10 bases; bases outside gene matches: 8. Germline V lookup: CDR1 GTSNPN, CDR2 SVGIG (reference sequence). CDR3 length: 14 amino acids. In DNA form, the CDR3 reads TGTGCCTGGAGTATCGGACAGGAGGCCTCACCCCTCCACTTT. It specifies CAWSIGQEASPLHF.

The chain combines TRBV15 with TRBJ2-2, with 8 nucleotides matching TRBD2. J was trimmed by 7 bases and V by 0 bases; bases with no gene match: 4. This CDR3 spans 15 amino acids. CDR1 and CDR2 from the germline V gene are LNHNV and YYDKDF (reference sequence). The CDR3 region has the DNA TGTGCCACCAGCAGAGACCCGGGAGGGATCGGGGAGCTGTTTTTT. It is translated as CATSRDPGGIGELFF.

This clone was detected a few times. This chain uses TRBV7-2 with TRBJ2-7, with 10 bases matching TRBD2. Trimming took 2 bases from V and 3 from J; bases not matched to a gene: 4. This CDR3 spans 15 amino acids. Germline loops: CDR1 SGHTA, CDR2 FQGNSA. The CDR3, as DNA: TGTGCCAGCAGCTTACTAGCGGGGGCTGGCTACGAGCAGTACTTC. Protein product: CASSLLAGAGYEQYF.

The V gene is TRBV6-4, the J gene TRBJ1-6, with D possibly being TRBD1 (6 bases). CDR3 length: 14 residues. Germline V lookup: CDR1 MRHNA, CDR2 SNTAGT. The germline V and J ends were trimmed by 6 bases and 10 bases, with 16 bases remaining between them. CDR3 DNA: TGTGCCAGCAGCGAACAGGGCCAAAGATCACCCCTCCACTTT. This translates into CASSEQGQRSPLHF.

The chain is built from TRBV28 and TRBJ2-5; D is unresolved. The CDR3 extends over 13 amino acids. CDR1 and CDR2 (germline): MDHEN, SYDVKM. V dropped 4 bases and J dropped 9 bases, with 15 bases sitting between them. The CDR3 protein is CASSSIEKDAQYF. CDR3 nucleotides: TGTGCCAGCAGTTCAATCGAGAAAGATGCCCAGTACTTC.

This rearrangement joins TRBV19 to TRBJ1-1; D not certain. V was shortened by 7 bases and J by 4 bases, with 10 bases between the two germline ends. CDR3 length equals 12 residues. Germline V lookup: CDR1 LNHDA, CDR2 SQIVND (reference sequence). CDR3: CASTRGGTEAFF. As DNA, the CDR3 is TGTGCCAGTACGCGTGGAGGCACTGAAGCTTTCTTT.

The rearrangement joins TRBV5-1 to TRBJ2-7; D gene unclear. The CDR3 runs 12 residues. V lost 5 bases, J lost 7 bases, and 13 bases lay in between. The germline CDR1 and CDR2 sequences are SGHRS and YFSETQ. CDR3 coding DNA: TGCGCCAGCAGTAGCACCTCAAGGGAGCAGTACTTC. This sequence encodes CASSSTSREQYF. The full variable domain, rest sourced from reference TRBV5-1 and TRBJ2-7, is KAGVTQTPRYLIKTRGQQVTLSCSPISGHRSVSWYQQTPGQGLQFLFEYFSETQRNKGNFPGRFSGRQFSNSRSEMNVSTLELGDSALYLCASSSTSREQYFGPGTRLTVT.

The genes are TRBV6-5 and TRBJ2-7; TRBD1 agrees at 7 bases. CDR1 is MNHEY and CDR2 is SVGAGI in the germline V gene. The CDR3 runs 15 residues. V dropped 2 bases and J dropped 0; count of bases not matched to a gene: 4. Here the CDR3 reads CASSYRGHGSYEQYF. The CDR3 nucleotides read TGTGCCAGCAGTTACAGGGGGCATGGCTCCTACGAGCAGTACTTC.

On this clone itself: Germline is not matched at one junction end, which may reflect a read error. The chain joins TRBV7-7 to TRBJ2-1; 11 positions agree with TRBD2. The CDR3 runs to 15 residues. Germline CDR1 and CDR2: SSHAT and FNYEAQ (reference sequence). The DNA of the CDR3 is TGTGCTAGCAGCCTTAGCGGGGGGGCCTACAATGAGCAGTTCTTC. Translating it yields CASSLSGGAYNEQFF.

This clone was seen a handful of times. V gene TRBV27 combines with J gene TRBJ2-7, with D possibly TRBD2 on 5 matching bases. Trimming shortened V by 6 bases and J by 5 bases, and 20 bases separated the two germline ends. Per germline, CDR1 MNHEY and CDR2 SMNVEV (reference sequence). CDR3 length equals 15 residues. CDR3 DNA: TGTGCCAGCAGCCGGTGGAGAGGGAATATGAACGAGCAGTACTTC. As protein: CASSRWRGNMNEQYF.

The chain employs TRBV28 and TRBJ1-2; 9 bases are shared with TRBD1. Trimming took 6 bases from V and 4 from J; bases not matched to a gene: 3. Germline assignment: CDR1 MDHEN and CDR2 SYDVKM. The CDR3 spans 13 residues. The CDR3 region has the DNA TGTGCCAGCAGCAACAGGGGGCGCTATGGCTACACCTTC. Translated, it gives CASSNRGRYGYTF.

This chain connects TRBV2 to TRBJ2-5, with a possible D match to TRBD2 (6 bases). V gave up 4 bases and J gave up 5 bases, with 11 bases separating them. The CDR3 extends over 13 amino acids. From germline, CDR1 is SNHLY and CDR2 FYNNEI. The chain's CDR3 is CASSGGVGETQYF. The CDR3 nucleotides read TGTGCCAGCAGTGGGGGGGTGGGTGAGACCCAGTACTTC.

The V and J genes are TRBV28 and TRBJ2-7, with TRBD1 as a possible D gene (5 bases). The V and J ends lost 3 bases and 2 bases respectively, with 17 bases between them. The CDR3 totals 16 residues. CDR1 is MDHEN and CDR2 is SYDVKM in the germline V gene. As DNA, the CDR3 is TGTGCCAGCAGTTTCCCTCTGACAGAGAACGCCTACGAGCAGTACTTC. Translated, it gives CASSFPLTENAYEQYF.

The CDR3 region is CASSRWDRTDTQYF. The CDR3 nucleotides are TGTGCCAGTAGTAGATGGGACAGAACAGATACGCAGTATTTT. The V call is TRBV19, the J call TRBJ2-3; TRBD1 matches 7 bases. Unmatched junction bases numbered 4, after V lost 4 bases and J lost 3 bases. The CDR3 spans 14 residues. CDR1 LNHDA and CDR2 SQIVND come from the germline V gene (reference sequence).

The V and J genes are TRBV5-4 and TRBJ2-5, with 9 positions matching TRBD1. The J call is in doubt because the DNA end fits TRBJ2-7 better. Germline V CDR1 and CDR2: SGHNT, YYREEE (reference sequence). CDR3 length: 15 residues. CDR3 sequence (DNA): TGTGCCAGCAGCTTGGCGGGGACAGGGCAACGCGAGCAGTACTTC. Translation gives CASSLAGTGQREQYF.